Below, 12 T cell receptor beta chains from the same sample are listed, as sequenced in a study of blood T cell repertoires in COVID-19. Assay used: immunoSEQ multiplex PCR; TCRdb lists only in-frame clones, some missing. Here the sample spans over 200,000 clones, around nine tenths being singletons. Source material: peripheral blood. The receptor source for this set is a man younger than 35 with active or convalescent COVID-19.

The chain links TRBV4-2 to TRBJ2-2; 8 bases are a match to TRBD1. The ends lost 1 base at V and 3 bases at J; junction bases unmatched: 7. Germline V lookup: CDR1 LGHNA, CDR2 YNFKEQ. The CDR3 length is 17 residues. In DNA, the CDR3 is TGTGCCAGCAGCCAAGTGGCCAGGGGGCTGGACACCGGGGAGCTGTTTTTT. This sequence encodes CASSQVARGLDTGELFF.

The genes are TRBV19 and TRBJ2-7; TRBD2 aligns across 10 bases. The junction had 17 bases not matched to a gene; V was cut back by 2 bases and J by 7 bases. In germline, CDR1 is LNHDA, CDR2 SQIVND (reference sequence). The CDR3 totals 18 residues. CDR3: CASSISGASGSTIGEQYF. In DNA form, the CDR3 reads TGTGCCAGTAGTATATCGGGTGCTAGCGGGAGTACCATTGGGGAGCAGTACTTC. Full variable domain (missing parts from reference TRBV19 and TRBJ2-7): DGGITQSPKYLFRKEGQNVTLSCEQNLNHDAMYWYRQDPGQGLRLIYYSQIVNDFQKGDIAEGYSVSREKKESFPLTVTSAQKNPTAFYLCASSISGASGSTIGEQYFGPGTRLTVT.

This chain uses TRBV5-1 with TRBJ2-1, with TRBD2 matching over 16 bases. Germline lookup yields CDR1 SGHRS and CDR2 YFSETQ. The V and J ends lost 4 bases and 7 bases, in that order; junction bases with no gene match: 8. The CDR3 loop spans 17 amino acids. DNA of the CDR3: TGCGCCAGCAGCGTGGGACTAGCGGGAGGGCCTCGGAATGAGCAGTTCTTC. This translates into CASSVGLAGGPRNEQFF.

The chain has TRBV6-5 and TRBJ1-1; D is ambiguous. The CDR3 is 11 residues long. Trimming shortened V by 6 bases and J by 4 bases, and 6 bases separated the two germline ends. CDR1 MNHEY and CDR2 SVGAGI come from the germline V gene. The CDR3 region is CASSRSTEAFF. CDR3 DNA sequence: TGTGCCAGCAGCCGTAGCACTGAAGCTTTCTTT.

This chain connects TRBV9 to TRBJ2-1; 10 bases match TRBD2. V was pared by 0 bases and J by 12 bases, with 6 bases of the junction left unmatched. This CDR3 spans 14 amino acids. Germline V CDR1 and CDR2: SGDLS, YYNGEE. The CDR3 sequence: CASSVEGAGGGQFF. The DNA for the CDR3 is TGTGCCAGCAGCGTAGAAGGAGCGGGAGGGGGGCAGTTCTTC.

The chain's CDR3 is CATSDSKRNTEAFF. In DNA form, the CDR3 reads TGTGCCACCAGTGATTCGAAGCGTAACACTGAAGCTTTCTTT. The chain recombines TRBV24-1 with TRBJ1-1; D unresolved. The germline V gene encodes CDR1 KGHDR and CDR2 SFDVKD. The CDR3 extends over 14 amino acids. The V and J ends lost 2 bases and 2 bases respectively, with 8 bases between them.

V usage is TRBV3-1 (or the pseudogene TRBV3-2) and J usage is TRBJ1-6; the D gene is possibly TRBD1 (5 bases). Germline V gives CDR1 LGHDT, CDR2 YNNKEL (reference sequence). The length of the CDR3 is 14 residues. V shed 2 bases and J shed 15 bases, with 17 bases lying between them. CDR3: CASSQPTAGSLLHF. The DNA of the CDR3 is TGTGCCAGCAGCCAACCAACCGCAGGGTCTCTCCTCCACTTT.

The J gene is TRBJ2-2, the V gene TRBV6-2 or TRBV6-3, with TRBD2 matching over 7 bases. The CDR3 is 19 residues long. Trimming removed 4 bases from V and 0 bases from J; junction bases left unmatched: 14. Germline CDR1 is MNHEY and CDR2 is SVGEGT. The CDR3 loop is CASSLFSSGETTNTGELFF. DNA for the CDR3: TGTGCCAGCAGTTTGTTTTCCAGCGGGGAGACTACGAACACCGGGGAGCTGTTTTTT.

The chain employs TRBV5-4 and TRBJ2-7, with D unresolved. This CDR3 has 15 amino acids. The V and J ends lost 4 bases and 6 bases respectively, with 20 bases between them. The germline V gene encodes CDR1 SGHNT and CDR2 YYREEE (reference sequence). CDR3 loop: CASSPRLLSGFEQYF. In DNA form, the CDR3 reads TGTGCCAGCAGCCCCCGACTGCTGTCTGGTTTCGAGCAGTACTTC.

The chain couples TRBV27 to TRBJ2-2, with 9 bases lining up with TRBD1. The CDR3 loop spans 18 amino acids. V dropped 6 bases and J dropped 2; count of bases not matched to a gene: 13. Germline CDR1 MNHEY, CDR2 SMNVEV (reference sequence). The DNA of the CDR3 is TGTGCCAGCAGCTTAGTCAACAGGGGGCGAGTAAACACCGGGGAGCTGTTTTTT. This codes for CASSLVNRGRVNTGELFF.

The rearrangement links TRBV6-5 to TRBJ2-7; D not resolved. Germline assignment: CDR1 MNHEY and CDR2 SVGAGI. This CDR3 is 12 amino acids long. With 2 bases removed from V and 4 bases from J, the gap between germline ends came to 6 bases. The CDR3 nucleotides are TGTGCCAGCAGTTACGGGCATTACGAGCAGTACTTC. Protein: CASSYGHYEQYF.

The rearrangement joins TRBV14 to TRBJ1-1, with D tentatively TRBD1 (6 bases). This CDR3 is built from 13 residues. V lost 4 bases and J lost 8, with 14 bases in between. CDR1 SGHDN and CDR2 FVKESK come from the germline V gene. CDR3 nucleotides: TGTGCCAGCAGCCTAGTCGGACAGAGCGAAGCTTTCTTT. It encodes CASSLVGQSEAFF. Filled out from reference TRBV14 and TRBJ1-1, the complete variable domain reads EAGVTQFPSHSVIEKGQTVTLRCDPISGHDNLYWYRRVMGKEIKFLLHFVKESKQDESGMPNNRFLAERTGGTYSTLKVQPAELEDSGVYFCASSLVGQSEAFFGQGTRLTVV.